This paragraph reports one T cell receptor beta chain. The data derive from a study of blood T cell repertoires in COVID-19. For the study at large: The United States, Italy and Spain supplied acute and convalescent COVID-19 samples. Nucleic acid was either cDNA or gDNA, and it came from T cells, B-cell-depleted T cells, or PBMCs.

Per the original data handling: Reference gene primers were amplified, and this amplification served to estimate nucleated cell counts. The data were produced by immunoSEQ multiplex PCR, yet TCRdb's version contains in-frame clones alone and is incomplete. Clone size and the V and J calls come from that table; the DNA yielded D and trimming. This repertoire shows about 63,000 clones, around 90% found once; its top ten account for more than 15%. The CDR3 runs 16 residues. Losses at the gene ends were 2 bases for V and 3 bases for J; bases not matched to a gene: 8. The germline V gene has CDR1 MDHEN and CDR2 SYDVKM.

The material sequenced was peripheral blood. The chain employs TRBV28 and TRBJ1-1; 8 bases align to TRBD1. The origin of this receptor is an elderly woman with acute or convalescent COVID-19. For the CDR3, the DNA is TGTGCCAGCAGTTTACTCAGGGGGCGAGGAGACACTGAAGCTTTCTTT. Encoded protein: CASSLLRGRGDTEAFF.